The TCR beta chain described here comes from a study of T cell responses to AZD1222 COVID-19 vaccine. This clone is a singleton in its sample. Profiling relied on immunoSEQ multiplex PCR, and the TCRdb table lists in-frame clones only, not all of them. This sample has about 130,000 clones; approximately 85% occur once, and the top ten carry 3.5% to 5%. CDR3 size: 14 residues. Germline CDR1 MNHEY, CDR2 SVGEGT. The V and J ends lost 5 bases and 3 bases respectively, with 13 bases between them. The chain is built from TRBV6-2 or TRBV6-3 and TRBJ1-1, with D possibly matching TRBD1 (5 bases). This TCR was recovered from an adult who received the AZD1222 COVID-19 vaccine. The specimen was peripheral blood, collected 28 days after the second AZD1222 dose. The CDR3: CASSKSGGYTEAFF. The CDR3 bases are TGTGCCAGCAGTAAATCGGGGGGGTACACTGAAGCTTTCTTT.